This TCR beta chain was sequenced for a study of blood T cell repertoires in COVID-19. In the study's own analysis: Estimates of nucleated cell counts were drawn from the amplification of reference gene primers. Profiling relied on immunoSEQ multiplex PCR, and the TCRdb table lists in-frame clones only, not all of them. Clonal size and the V and J genes are those of that table, whereas D and trimming came from the DNA. In the table there are around 160,000 clones, roughly 90% of which are singletons. CDR1 is MGHDK, CDR2 SYGVNS, per germline. V was pared by 5 bases and J by 6 bases, with 13 bases between. The CDR3 extends over 14 amino acids.

This chain links TRBV25-1 with TRBJ2-2, with a weak D call TRBD1 (6 bases). The specimen was peripheral blood. The sequence came from a human donor in a cohort sampled during active COVID-19. CDR3 DNA sequence: TGTGCCAGCAGTAAACAGGGCGCCGCCGGGGAGCTGTTTTTT. Its protein product is CASSKQGAAGELFF.